The rows below give T cell receptor beta chains drawn from one sample of a study of blood T cell repertoires in COVID-19. Sequencing used immunoSEQ multiplex PCR; TCRdb keeps in-frame clones, though not all of them. The sample has 55,000 to 75,000 clones, 82% seen once; the top ten hold roughly 15%. Sample: peripheral blood. All receptors come from an elderly man with active COVID-19. Both conserved end residues are part of each CDR3. The D gene is left open where the match is weak. Expanded clones get a size class; other rows say once, few or many, or leave the size out.

>TRBJ1-2|TRBV6-6|.|TRBD1
TGTGCCAGCAGTCGCAGGGGGAGGGAGGGACAGGGTACCTATGGCTACACCTTC
CASSRRGREGQGTYGYTF
>TRBJ1-5|TRBV29-1|.|TRBD1
TGCAGCGTTGAAGACGACAGGGAAAATCAGCCCCAGCATTTT
CSVEDDRENQPQHF
>TRBJ2-7|TRBV27|.|TRBD1
TGTGCCAGCAGTTTGGGCAGGGGGTGGTCCTACGAGCAGTACTTC
CASSLGRGWSYEQYF
>TRBJ1-1|TRBV21-1|.|.
TGTGCCAGCAGCCCCCATGTCGACGGGACAGGGGACACTGAAGCTTTCTTT
CASSPHVDGTGDTEAFF
>TRBJ2-6|TRBV4-2|.|.
TGTGCCAGCAGCCTTCACAGGGAGAGCTCTGGGGCCAACGTCCTGACTTTC
CASSLHRESSGANVLTF
>TRBJ2-5|TRBV7-2|few|.
TGTGCCAGCAGCTTAGGCAGGGCGGTAGAGACCCAGTACTTC
CASSLGRAVETQYF
>TRBJ1-2|TRBV5-1|.|.
TGCGCCAGCAGCTTGGTTATTAACTATGGCTACACCTTC
CASSLVINYGYTF
>TRBJ1-2|TRBV4-2|.|.
TGTGCCAGCAGCCAAGTACTGGGACAAGGGGACTATGGCTACACCTTC
CASSQVLGQGDYGYTF
>TRBJ1-1|TRBV2|.|.
TGTGCCAGCAGTAACGACAGGAAAGTTGAAGCTTTCTTT
CASSNDRKVEAFF
>TRBJ1-5|TRBV5-1|.|TRBD1
TGCGCCAGCAGCGCGGGGACAGGCAATCAGCCCCAGCATTTT
CASSAGTGNQPQHF
>TRBJ2-3|TRBV9|.|.
TGTGCCAGCAGCGAGAACAGGGAAGGCACAGATACGCAGTATTTT
CASSENREGTDTQYF
>TRBJ2-5|TRBV24-1|medium-sized|TRBD1
TGTGCCACCAGCGGGATTGGGACAGAACAAGAGACCCAGTACTTC
CATSGIGTEQETQYF
>TRBJ2-7|TRBV3-1/TRBV3-2|.|.
TGTGCCAGCAGCCAATCGGGCAGGGCCTACGAGCAGTACTTC
CASSQSGRAYEQYF
>TRBJ1-2|TRBV28|.|.
TGTGCCAGCAGTTTATCCCAAAACTATGGCTACACCTTC
CASSLSQNYGYTF
>TRBJ2-7|TRBV6-2/TRBV6-3|.|.
TGTGCCAGCAGCACCCCGGGAGAGAACTACGAGCAGTACTTC
CASSTPGENYEQYF
>TRBJ2-7|TRBV7-9|few|TRBD2
TGTGCCAGCAGCTTTGTGCCGGGACTAGTACCGGGTGAGCAGTACTTC
CASSFVPGLVPGEQYF
>TRBJ2-7|TRBV27|.|.
TGTGCCAGCTACGGTAATTACGAGCAGTACTTC
CASYGNYEQYF
>TRBJ1-6|TRBV27|.|TRBD1
TGTGCCAGCAGAGAGGACAGGAGCAATTCACCCCTCCACTTT
CASREDRSNSPLHF
>TRBJ2-7|TRBV15|.|TRBD2
TGTGCCACCAGCAGGGGTAGCGGGAGGGCGATGGACGAGCAGTACTTC
CATSRGSGRAMDEQYF
>TRBJ2-5|TRBV19|.|TRBD2
TGTGCCAGTAGCCCTAGAATAGCGGGAGGACAGGAGACCCAGTACTTC
CASSPRIAGGQETQYF
>TRBJ1-5|TRBV24-1|once|TRBD1
TGTGCCACCAGTGATAGACAGGGGGGTAGCAATCAGCCCCAGCATTTT
CATSDRQGGSNQPQHF
>TRBJ1-6|TRBV19|.|.
TGTGCCAGTAGTATATTTCCGGGTTCACCCCTCCACTTT
CASSIFPGSPLHF
>TRBJ1-6|TRBV21-1|few|.
TGTGCCAGCAGCAAAGAAGGGGAAGACAGGGCCTGGTATAATTCACCCCTCCACTTT
CASSKEGEDRAWYNSPLHF
>TRBJ1-2|TRBV7-2|.|TRBD1
TGTGCCAGCAGTACAGGGGGCCCTGGCTACACCTTC
CASSTGGPGYTF
>TRBJ2-7|TRBV4-1|.|TRBD2
TGCGCCAGCAGCGACGGGACTAGCGGAGTCTCCTACGAGCAGTACTTC
CASSDGTSGVSYEQYF
>TRBJ2-3|TRBV7-6|.|TRBD2
TGTGCCAGCAGCGGCACGGGGGGGAGCGTGCGCACAGATACGCAGTATTTT
CASSGTGGSVRTDTQYF
>TRBJ1-6|TRBV7-8|few|TRBD1
TGTGCCAGCAGCATACAGGGGGGATATTCACCCCTCCACTTT
CASSIQGGYSPLHF
>TRBJ1-1|TRBV7-2|once|.
TGTGCCAGCAGCTTAACTAACACTGAAGCTTTCTTT
CASSLTNTEAFF